This T cell receptor beta chain was sequenced during a study of neoadjuvant nivolumab and ipilimumab in lung cancer. Whole-study results and caveats: Only a small number of samples underwent TCR sequencing.

Points on this clone: Its antigen is not identified. This specimen includes other DNA sequences encoding the same CDR3.

The method was immunoSEQ multiplex PCR; TCRdb's version includes in-frame clones alone and lacks a portion of them. The sample shows fewer than 40,000 clones, 90% of them seen only once. The sequenced sample was peripheral blood, obtained after neoadjuvant nivolumab, alone or with ipilimumab, at or shortly before surgery. The source is an adult with non-small cell lung cancer.

CDR3 amino acids: CASRSGSVPDTQYF. CDR3 DNA sequence: TGTGCCAGCAGATCGGGGAGTGTACCAGATACGCAGTATTTT. The gene calls are TRBV6-5 and TRBJ2-3, with D perhaps TRBD2 (5 bases). Trimming took off 6 bases at V and 4 bases at J, with 14 bases between the two ends. CDR3 length: 14 residues. From germline, CDR1 is MNHEY and CDR2 SVGAGI.